Listed below are T cell receptor beta chains from one sample, sequenced in a study of regulatory T cells in long-lasting Graves disease. MiXCR, run by TCRdb on the multiplex PCR reads, gives a single entry per CDR3 protein. The top ten hold roughly an eighth of the sample, which has 350,000 to 500,000 distinct CDR3 sequences, around 23% seen once. The material sequenced was peripheral blood mononuclear cells (PBMCs), taken when the disease was refractory, from a patient treated with antithyroid drugs. The receptors stem from a female donor with Graves disease. Both conserved end residues are part of each CDR3. A D gene is named only where the DNA matches it firmly. For some rows the clone size is stated as once, few or many, or as a class when expanded; others skip it.

j_gene,abundance,v_gene,d_gene,len,CDR3nt,CDR3aa
TRBJ2-5,many,TRBV20-1,TRBD1,14,TGCAGTGCCCACACAGGGGGTAGTGGAGAGACCCAGTACTTC,CSAHTGGSGETQYF
TRBJ2-1,NA,TRBV27,NA,14,TGTGCCAGCACCCCGGGTGGGGGGTCGGTCGAGCAGTTCTTC,CASTPGGGSVEQFF
TRBJ2-7,NA,TRBV28,TRBD2,16,TGTGCCAGCAGCCAACCCGGATCGGGAGGTATCTACGAGCAGTACTTC,CASSQPGSGGIYEQYF
TRBJ2-7,many,TRBV6-5,NA,15,TGTGCCAGCAGTTACTCGTCGGTCCCTGCCTACGAGCAGTACTTC,CASSYSSVPAYEQYF
TRBJ2-2,few,TRBV10-3,TRBD2,18,TGTGCCATCAGCGAAACGGGACTAACGAAGAGGATCACCGGGGAGCTGTTTTTT,CAISETGLTKRITGELFF
TRBJ1-2,many,TRBV20-1,TRBD1,16,TGCAGTGCTAGAGAGGAAGGGACAGGGCGCATCTATGGCTACACCTTC,CSAREEGTGRIYGYTF
TRBJ2-5,few,TRBV6-2/TRBV6-3,NA,15,TGTGCCAGCAGTGAAGAGATGGGGCCTAGGGAGACCCAGTACTTC,CASSEEMGPRETQYF
TRBJ2-5,NA,TRBV20-1,TRBD2,13,TGCAGTGCTGTACTAGCGGGAGCCGAGACCCAGTACTTC,CSAVLAGAETQYF
TRBJ2-7,NA,TRBV29-1,TRBD1,13,TGCAGCGTTGACGGACAGGGAACCCACGAGCAGTACTTC,CSVDGQGTHEQYF
TRBJ2-5,NA,TRBV7-9,TRBD1,18,TGTGCCAGCAGCCCAAAACTTACGGACAGGGGAGACCAAGAGACCCAGTACTTC,CASSPKLTDRGDQETQYF
TRBJ1-4,many,TRBV2,NA,14,TGTGCCAGCAGTGAAGCTAGGGGTAATGAAAAACTGTTTTTT,CASSEARGNEKLFF
TRBJ1-6,few,TRBV7-9,NA,13,TGTGCCAGCAGCCTCCAACAGGGTTCACCCCTCCACTTT,CASSLQQGSPLHF
TRBJ2-6,NA,TRBV20-1,NA,16,TGCAGTGCACCACCCCCGCAGAGCTCTGGGGCCAACGTCCTGACTTTC,CSAPPPQSSGANVLTF
TRBJ1-2,NA,TRBV29-1,NA,13,TGCAGCGTTGACCCCTTCGCAGGGCATGGCTACACCTTC,CSVDPFAGHGYTF
TRBJ1-1,NA,TRBV6-1,NA,14,TGTGCCAGCAGCCAAACAGGGTGGGCCACTGAAGCTTTCTTT,CASSQTGWATEAFF
TRBJ2-5,many,TRBV27,NA,13,TGTGCCAGCAGCTGGGAATCCGGGGAGACCCAGTACTTC,CASSWESGETQYF
TRBJ2-2,many,TRBV6-1,NA,14,TGTGCCAGCAGTGAATGGAAGGAGACCGGGGAGCTGTTTTTT,CASSEWKETGELFF
TRBJ2-1,NA,TRBV10-3,TRBD1,16,TGTGCCATCAGTGAGGGGGACAGCGAAACCTACAATGAGCAGTTCTTC,CAISEGDSETYNEQFF
TRBJ2-7,many,TRBV12-3/TRBV12-4,TRBD2,17,TGTGCCAGCACCACCGGGGGACTAGCGGGAGGGCCAAGGGAGCAGTACTTC,CASTTGGLAGGPREQYF
TRBJ2-7,many,TRBV2,NA,12,TGTGCCAGCATTGGAGGACCCTACGAGCAGTACTTC,CASIGGPYEQYF
TRBJ2-2,NA,TRBV19,NA,13,TGTGCCAGTAGTATGGGAGTAGCCGGGGAGCTGTTTTTT,CASSMGVAGELFF
TRBJ1-1,once,TRBV20-1,NA,13,TGCAGTGCTAGAGCCAGCATGAACACTGAAGCTTTCTTT,CSARASMNTEAFF
TRBJ2-7,many,TRBV7-2,TRBD2,14,TGTGCCAGCATCGAAGGGACTAGACTCTACGAGCAGTACTTC,CASIEGTRLYEQYF
TRBJ2-5,NA,TRBV30,TRBD2,13,TGTGCCTGGAGGCCACTAGCGGAAGAGACCCAGTACTTC,CAWRPLAEETQYF
TRBJ2-5,many,TRBV3-1,NA,11,TGTGCCAGCAGCCAAGCGTCTCGAAAGTACTTC,CASSQASRKYF
TRBJ1-1,many,TRBV18,NA,15,TGTGCCAGCTCACGACCACCACCCGAGAACACTGAAGCTTTCTTT,CASSRPPPENTEAFF
TRBJ1-1,few,TRBV28,NA,16,TGTGCCAGCAGTTTTTGGGGGGGCAGGCAGGACACTGAAGCTTTCTTT,CASSFWGGRQDTEAFF
TRBJ2-7,many,TRBV2,TRBD1,15,TGTGCCAGCAGCAACGACAGGGGACTTTCCTACGAGCAGTACTTC,CASSNDRGLSYEQYF
TRBJ2-1,NA,TRBV20-1,NA,16,TGCAGTGCTAGGGGGATGTCGGGTTCCTCCTACAATGAGCAGTTCTTC,CSARGMSGSSYNEQFF
TRBJ2-7,many,TRBV6-1,NA,16,TGTGCCAGCAGTGAAGCGGTGGGCCTAAGCTCCTACGAGCAGTACTTC,CASSEAVGLSSYEQYF
TRBJ1-1,few,TRBV19,NA,13,TGTGCCAGTACCCGGAGCTGGAAAACTGAAGCTTTCTTT,CASTRSWKTEAFF
TRBJ2-7,many,TRBV30,TRBD2,13,TGTGCCTGGTGGACTAGCGGGACCGACGAGCAGTACTTC,CAWWTSGTDEQYF
TRBJ1-5,many,TRBV12-3/TRBV12-4,NA,13,TGTGCCAGCAGTTTGTCCACCAATCAGCCCCAGCATTTT,CASSLSTNQPQHF
TRBJ2-7,NA,TRBV9,NA,15,TGTGCCAGCAGCGTAGAAGGAGTTAGGGGCTACGAGCAGTACTTC,CASSVEGVRGYEQYF
TRBJ2-7,NA,TRBV10-1,TRBD1,14,TGCGCCAGCAGCCTGGACAGGGGAGCCTACGAGCAGCACTTC,CASSLDRGAYEQHF
TRBJ2-7,many,TRBV7-2,NA,13,TGTGCCAGCAGCTTATTAGGGATTAGCGAGCAGTACTTC,CASSLLGISEQYF
TRBJ2-5,many,TRBV28,NA,15,TGTGCCAGCAGTTTACAGGGACGGAACCAAGAGACCCAGTACTTC,CASSLQGRNQETQYF
TRBJ2-5,few,TRBV6-1,NA,13,TGTGCCAGCATGCCTGGGGGAGGTGGGGCCCAGTACTTC,CASMPGGGGAQYF
TRBJ2-7,NA,TRBV30,NA,11,TGTGCCTGGAGTGACGAGGGGGAGCAGTACTTC,CAWSDEGEQYF
TRBJ2-1,NA,TRBV6-1,TRBD2,15,TGTGCCAGCAGACGCGGGACTAGCGGAAACAATGAGCAGTTCTTC,CASRRGTSGNNEQFF
TRBJ2-7,NA,TRBV5-1,NA,13,TGCGCCAGCAGCCCGCGGGCCGACTACGAGCAGTACTTC,CASSPRADYEQYF
TRBJ1-4,NA,TRBV6-1,TRBD1,14,TGTGCCAGCAGAATTGAAGGGGGCGGTGAAAAACTGTTTTTT,CASRIEGGGEKLFF
TRBJ2-3,few,TRBV24-1,NA,18,TGTGCCACCAGTGATTTGAGGACTGGACGGTTAGCAACAGATACGCAGTATTTT,CATSDLRTGRLATDTQYF
TRBJ1-1,NA,TRBV19,NA,14,TGTGCCAGTAGTGTCACAGGGTGGGACACTGAAGCTTTCTTT,CASSVTGWDTEAFF
TRBJ1-3,NA,TRBV24-1,NA,13,TGTGCCACGTACGGGGGTGTTGGAAACACCATATATTTT,CATYGGVGNTIYF
TRBJ2-2,many,TRBV28,TRBD1,15,TGTGCCAGCAGTCTAACAGGGGCGAGCACCGGGGAGCTGTTTTTT,CASSLTGASTGELFF
TRBJ2-2,many,TRBV2,NA,15,TGTGTTTCCGCTGTGGGGGTAGTGAACACCGGGGAGCTGTTTTTT,CVSAVGVVNTGELFF
TRBJ1-5,NA,TRBV12-3/TRBV12-4,NA,14,TGTGCCAGCAGTTTCGCCGCTTCCAATCAGCCCCAGCATTTT,CASSFAASNQPQHF
TRBJ1-5,NA,TRBV2,TRBD1,14,TGTGCCATTAGACAGGGAAATAGCAATCAGCCCCAGCATTTT,CAIRQGNSNQPQHF
TRBJ1-2,many,TRBV20-1,NA,13,TGCAGTGCTAGAGCCGGGGTTGGCTATGGCTACACCTTC,CSARAGVGYGYTF
TRBJ1-5,NA,TRBV5-4,NA,16,TGTGCCAGCAGCTTTTCCCGGTTCTATAGCAATCAGCCCCAGCATTTT,CASSFSRFYSNQPQHF
TRBJ2-3,NA,TRBV10-3,NA,15,TGTGCCATCAGTTCAGGGGACGAGTCCACAGATACGCAGTATTTT,CAISSGDESTDTQYF
TRBJ1-5,many,TRBV7-6,NA,15,TGTGCCAGCAGCTTAGTGGGGAGGGTCGATCAGCCCCAGCATTTT,CASSLVGRVDQPQHF